This T cell receptor beta chain is from a study of blood T cell repertoires in COVID-19. The overall study: Acute-phase and convalescent COVID-19 samples originated in the United States, Italy and Spain.

Original processing methods: Estimates of nucleated cell counts were drawn from the amplification of reference gene primers. The data were produced by immunoSEQ multiplex PCR, yet TCRdb's version contains in-frame clones alone and is incomplete. Clone size and V and J calls were adopted from that table, with D and trimming inferred from the DNA. The table lists tens of thousands of clones, 84% of them singletons, with more than 9.5% in the top ten. This clone was picked up a small number of times. The germline V gene encodes CDR1 GTSNPN and CDR2 SVGIG (reference sequence). The V gene lost 2 bases and the J gene lost 2 bases, with 7 bases spanning the gap. The CDR3 is 14 residues long.

The sequence was collected from an elderly man with active COVID-19. The material sequenced was peripheral blood. The gene calls are TRBV30 and TRBJ2-6; weak D call: TRBD2 (5 bases). CDR3 bases: TGTGCCTGGAGTCCCGGGACTGGGGCCAACGTCCTGACTTTC. Translation: CAWSPGTGANVLTF.